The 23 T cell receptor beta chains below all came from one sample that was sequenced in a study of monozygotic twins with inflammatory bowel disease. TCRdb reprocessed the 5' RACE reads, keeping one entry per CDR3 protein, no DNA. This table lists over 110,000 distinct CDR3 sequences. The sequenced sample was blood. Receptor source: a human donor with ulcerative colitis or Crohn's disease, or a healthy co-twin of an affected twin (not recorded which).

CDR3: CASSLGDSYSTDTQYF. The V gene is TRBV5-1, the J gene TRBJ2-3; checking the TCRdb D call of TRBD1 is not possible without DNA. The CDR3 contains 16 residues. Per the germline V gene, CDR1 is SGHRS and CDR2 is YFSETQ.

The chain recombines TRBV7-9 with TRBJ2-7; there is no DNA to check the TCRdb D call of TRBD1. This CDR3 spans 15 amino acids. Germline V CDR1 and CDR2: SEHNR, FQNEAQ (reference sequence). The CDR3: CASSLFRTGSYEQYF.

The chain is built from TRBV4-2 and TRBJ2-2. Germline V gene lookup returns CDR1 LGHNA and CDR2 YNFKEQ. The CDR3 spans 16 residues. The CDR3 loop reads CASSQENSANTGELFF.

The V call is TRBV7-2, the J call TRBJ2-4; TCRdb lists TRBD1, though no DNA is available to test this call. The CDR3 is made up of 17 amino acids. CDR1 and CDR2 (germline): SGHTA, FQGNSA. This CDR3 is CASSYPRRGAAKNIQYF.

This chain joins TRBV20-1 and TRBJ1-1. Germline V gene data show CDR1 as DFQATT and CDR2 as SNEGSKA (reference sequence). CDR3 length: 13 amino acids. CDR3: CSAIGTMNTEAFF.

The CDR3 reads CSVVRGQETQYF. The gene calls are TRBV20-1 and TRBJ2-5; absent DNA, TCRdb's TRBD1 call cannot be checked. Per the germline V gene, CDR1 is DFQATT and CDR2 is SNEGSKA (reference sequence). The CDR3 spans 12 residues.

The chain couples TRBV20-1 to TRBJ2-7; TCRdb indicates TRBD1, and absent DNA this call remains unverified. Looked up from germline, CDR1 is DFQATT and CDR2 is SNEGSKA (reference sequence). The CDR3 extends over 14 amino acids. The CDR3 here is CSAVKQGSAYEQYF.

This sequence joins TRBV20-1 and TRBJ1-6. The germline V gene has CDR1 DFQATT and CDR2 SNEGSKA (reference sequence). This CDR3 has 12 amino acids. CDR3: CSASWQGSPLHF.

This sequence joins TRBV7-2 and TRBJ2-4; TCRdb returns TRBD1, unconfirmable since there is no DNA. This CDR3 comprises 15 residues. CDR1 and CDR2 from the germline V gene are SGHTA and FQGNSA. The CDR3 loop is CASSPPNLAKNIQYF.

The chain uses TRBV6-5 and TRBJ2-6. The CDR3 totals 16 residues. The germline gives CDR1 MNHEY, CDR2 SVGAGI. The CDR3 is CASSYSLSTGANVLTF.

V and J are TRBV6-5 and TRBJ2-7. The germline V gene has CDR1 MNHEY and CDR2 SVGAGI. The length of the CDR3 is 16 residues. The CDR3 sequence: CASSYSGTVGNYEQYF.

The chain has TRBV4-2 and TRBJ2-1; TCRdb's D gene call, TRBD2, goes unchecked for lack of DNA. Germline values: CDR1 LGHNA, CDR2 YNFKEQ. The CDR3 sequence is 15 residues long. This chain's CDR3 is CASSQRLAPNNEQFF.

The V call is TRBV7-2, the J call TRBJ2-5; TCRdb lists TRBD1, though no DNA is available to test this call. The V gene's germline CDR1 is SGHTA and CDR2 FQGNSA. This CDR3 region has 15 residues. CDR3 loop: CASSSNRGGKETQYF.

This chain's CDR3 is CASSRLAGGNQETQYF. The J gene is TRBJ2-5, the V gene TRBV6-1; TCRdb selects TRBD2, and the lack of DNA leaves this call unchecked. CDR3 size: 16 residues. CDR1 is MNHNS and CDR2 is SASEGT in the germline V gene.

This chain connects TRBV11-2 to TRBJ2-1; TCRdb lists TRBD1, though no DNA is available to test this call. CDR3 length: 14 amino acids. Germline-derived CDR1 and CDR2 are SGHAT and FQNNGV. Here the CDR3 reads CASSPPGTYNERFF.

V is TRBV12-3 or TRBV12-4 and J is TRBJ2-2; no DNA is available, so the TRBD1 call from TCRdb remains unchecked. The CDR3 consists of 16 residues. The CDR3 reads CASASYKTADIEELFF.

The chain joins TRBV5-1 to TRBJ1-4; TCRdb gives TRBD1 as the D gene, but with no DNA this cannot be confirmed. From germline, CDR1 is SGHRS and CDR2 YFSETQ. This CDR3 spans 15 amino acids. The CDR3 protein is CASTPLPGGNEKLFF. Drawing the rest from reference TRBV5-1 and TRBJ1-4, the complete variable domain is KAGVTQTPRYLIKTRGQQVTLSCSPISGHRSVSWYQQTPGQGLQFLFEYFSETQRNKGNFPGRFSGRQFSNSRSEMNVSTLELGDSALYLCASTPLPGGNEKLFFGSGTQLSVL.

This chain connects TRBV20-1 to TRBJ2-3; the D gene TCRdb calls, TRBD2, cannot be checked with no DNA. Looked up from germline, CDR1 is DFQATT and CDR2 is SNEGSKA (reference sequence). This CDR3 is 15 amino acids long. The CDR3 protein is CSARDPGGPGDTQYF.

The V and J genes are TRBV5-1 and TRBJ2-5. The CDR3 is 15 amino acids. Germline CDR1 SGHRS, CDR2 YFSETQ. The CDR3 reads CASSLDTVIQETQYF.

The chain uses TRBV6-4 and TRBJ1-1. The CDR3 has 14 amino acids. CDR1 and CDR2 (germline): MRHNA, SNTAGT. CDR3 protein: CASRIWATNTEAFF.

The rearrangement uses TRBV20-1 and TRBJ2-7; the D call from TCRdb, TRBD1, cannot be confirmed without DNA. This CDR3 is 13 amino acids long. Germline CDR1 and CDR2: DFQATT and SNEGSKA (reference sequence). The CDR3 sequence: CSAREKQVYEQYF.

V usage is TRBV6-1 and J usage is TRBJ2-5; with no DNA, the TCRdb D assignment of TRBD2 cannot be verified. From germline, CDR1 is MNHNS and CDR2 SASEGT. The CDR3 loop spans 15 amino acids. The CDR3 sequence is CASRSTSGGQETQYF.

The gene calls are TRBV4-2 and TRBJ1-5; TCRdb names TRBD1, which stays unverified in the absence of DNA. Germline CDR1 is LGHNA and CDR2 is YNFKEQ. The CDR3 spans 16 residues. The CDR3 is CASSQGSGGENQPQHF.